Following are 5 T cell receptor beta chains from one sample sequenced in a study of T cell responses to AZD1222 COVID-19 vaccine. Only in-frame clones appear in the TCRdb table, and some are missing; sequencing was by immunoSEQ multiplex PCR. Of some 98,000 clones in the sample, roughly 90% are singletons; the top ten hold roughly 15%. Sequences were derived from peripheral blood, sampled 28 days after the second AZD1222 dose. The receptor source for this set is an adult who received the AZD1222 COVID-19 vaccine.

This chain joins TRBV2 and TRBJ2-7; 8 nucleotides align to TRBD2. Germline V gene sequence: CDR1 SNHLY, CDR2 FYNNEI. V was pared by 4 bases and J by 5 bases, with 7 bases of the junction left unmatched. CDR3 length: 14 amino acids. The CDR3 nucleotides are TGTGCCAGCAGTGGAGGCGGGGGGTGGGACGAGCAGTACTTC. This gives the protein CASSGGGGWDEQYF.

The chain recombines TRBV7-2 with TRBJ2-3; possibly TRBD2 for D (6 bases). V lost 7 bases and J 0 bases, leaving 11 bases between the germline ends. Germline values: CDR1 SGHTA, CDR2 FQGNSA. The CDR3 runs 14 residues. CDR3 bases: TGTGCCAGCAAGACGGGAGTTAGCACAGATACGCAGTATTTT. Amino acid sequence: CASKTGVSTDTQYF.

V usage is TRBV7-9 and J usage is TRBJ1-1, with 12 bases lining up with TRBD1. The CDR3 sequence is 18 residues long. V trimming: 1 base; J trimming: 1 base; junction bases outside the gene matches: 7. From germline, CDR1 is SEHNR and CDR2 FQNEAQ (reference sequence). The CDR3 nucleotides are TGTGCCAGCAGCTTAGGTTTGGGACAGGGGGCGACGAACACTGAAGCTTTCTTT. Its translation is CASSLGLGQGATNTEAFF.

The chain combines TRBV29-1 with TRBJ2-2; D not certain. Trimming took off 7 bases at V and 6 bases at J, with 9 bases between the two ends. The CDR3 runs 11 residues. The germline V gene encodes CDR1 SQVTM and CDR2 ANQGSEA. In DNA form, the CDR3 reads TGCAGCGGTACAGAGTCCGGGGAGCTGTTTTTT. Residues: CSGTESGELFF.

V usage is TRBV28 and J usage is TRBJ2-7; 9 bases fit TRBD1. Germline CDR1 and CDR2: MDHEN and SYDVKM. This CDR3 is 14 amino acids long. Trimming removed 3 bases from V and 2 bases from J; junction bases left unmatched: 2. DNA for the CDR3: TGTGCCAGCAGTTTGGGGACAGGGACCTACGAGCAGTACTTC. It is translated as CASSLGTGTYEQYF.